The TCR beta chain described here comes from a study of cytomegalovirus exposure and HLA in healthy donors. Study observations and caveats: In an earlier analysis, productive rearrangement rates for most beta V segments clustered near 87% or 30%. 87-base-pair reads could not separate some V segments, including TRBV6-2 and TRBV6-3. It was in a later analysis that TCR association rates were seen to vary by HLA locus, highest for DRB1 and lowest for HLA-C.

PCR used 60 Vbeta primers and 13 Jbeta primers. Data came from immunoSEQ multiplex PCR; TCRdb stores just in-frame clones and leaves some out. This table holds some 120,000 clones, approximately 72% found once. Germline V gene sequence: CDR1 MGHRA, CDR2 YSYEKL. CDR3 length: 14 residues. The trim removed 0 bases at V and 5 bases at J, leaving 1 base unmatched. On this clone itself: Its target is not known. This CDR3 is also generated by other DNA sequences in the sample.

The receptor was derived from a middle-aged woman in good health and CMV-seropositive. Source material: PBMCs. This chain joins TRBV4-1 and TRBJ1-2; TRBD1 agrees at 9 bases. The CDR3 DNA reads TGCGCCAGCAGCCAAGAAGGACAGGGGTATGGCTACACCTTC. As protein: CASSQEGQGYGYTF.